This T cell receptor beta chain appears in the sequencing data of a study of beta chain features in type 1 diabetes. This clone has more than one count but fewer than ten. Its antigen is currently unknown. Study-wide results and caveats: Moderate yet significant TCRB CDR3 shortening was seen in Type 1 diabetes patients in all four CD4+ subsets. More deletions and fewer insertions at VDJ junctions were seen in type 1 diabetes patients. Compared with healthy donors, patients appeared to share more similar naive, central memory and regulatory TCRB repertoires.

Sorted CD4+ subsets: naive, central memory, regulatory, stem cell-like memory (CD45RO/CCR7/CD25/CD127/CD95/CD27 panel). Sequencing targeted expressed TCRB transcripts, as all isolated RNA had been reverse transcribed. Measured with immunoSEQ multiplex PCR; TCRdb has only the in-frame clones, and not every one. This sample has 310,000 or so clones, with over 14% found just once. The CDR3 spans 11 residues. In germline, CDR1 is DFQATT, CDR2 SNEGSKA (reference sequence). The germline V and J ends were trimmed by 4 bases and 12 bases, with 15 bases remaining between them. This chain links TRBV20-1 with TRBJ2-5; perhaps TRBD2 as D (6 bases). This receptor was identified in a man aged 18-30 years with type 1 diabetes. Sequencing input: naive CD4+ T cells from blood. CDR3 coding DNA: TGCAGTGCTACCCGGACCCCGGGGGAGTACTTC. This gives the protein CSATRTPGEYF.